This T cell receptor (beta chain) was sequenced for a study of technical replicates of blood from a few donors. Using immunoSEQ multiplex PCR, the repertoire was profiled, and TCRdb retains in-frame clones only, with some absent. Of some 82,000 clones listed, 90% to 95% are singletons. From germline, CDR1 is MNHNS and CDR2 SASEGT. V gave up 3 bases and J gave up 5 bases, with 17 bases separating them. The CDR3 spans 16 residues. The TCR originated in a human donor in good health. The rearrangement links TRBV6-1 to TRBJ2-1, with D perhaps matching TRBD1 (6 bases). The sequenced sample consisted of T cells isolated from PBMCs. The CDR3 region is CASSDYRVSLNNEQFF. The CDR3 nucleotides are TGTGCCAGCAGTGACTACAGGGTTTCCCTCAACAATGAGCAGTTCTTC.